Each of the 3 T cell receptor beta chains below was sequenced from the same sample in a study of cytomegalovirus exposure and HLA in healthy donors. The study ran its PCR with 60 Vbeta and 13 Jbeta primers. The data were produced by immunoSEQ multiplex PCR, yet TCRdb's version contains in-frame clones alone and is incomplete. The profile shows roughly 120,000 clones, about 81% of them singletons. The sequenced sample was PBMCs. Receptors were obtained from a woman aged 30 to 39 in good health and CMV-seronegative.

The CDR3 nucleotides are TGCAGTGCCGGGGGGGTGGGGGGCTACACCTTC. The encoded protein is CSAGGVGGYTF. The chain couples TRBV20-1 to TRBJ1-2; TRBD1 is a possible D gene (5 bases). The length of the CDR3 is 11 residues. Germline CDR1 DFQATT, CDR2 SNEGSKA (reference sequence). V shed 6 bases and J shed 8 bases, with 13 bases lying between them.

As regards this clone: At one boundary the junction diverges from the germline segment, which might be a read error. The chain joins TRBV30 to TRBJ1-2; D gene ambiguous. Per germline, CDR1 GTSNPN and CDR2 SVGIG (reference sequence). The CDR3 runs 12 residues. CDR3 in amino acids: CAWSTPGNGYTF. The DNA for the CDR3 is TGTGCCTGGAGTACCCCGGGGAATGGATACACCTTC.

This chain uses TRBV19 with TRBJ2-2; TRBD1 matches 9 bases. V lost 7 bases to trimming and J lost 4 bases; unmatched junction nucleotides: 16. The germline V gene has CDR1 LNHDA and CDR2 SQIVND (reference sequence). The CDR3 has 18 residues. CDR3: CASNRRIWTGVGTGELFF. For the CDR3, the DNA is TGTGCCAGTAATAGACGAATATGGACAGGGGTTGGCACCGGGGAGCTGTTTTTT.